Here is one TCR beta chain with its context. No antigen is known for it. This sample was taken from a study of cytomegalovirus exposure and HLA in healthy donors. For the study at large: Early release data held roughly 90 million unique TCRs from HLA-typed donors. Study-wide results and limits: In a later analysis, HLA-associated beta chains showed higher expansion and lower generation probabilities than comparable chains. Sequencing likely caused a cluster of highly shared sequence variants.

Germline-derived CDR1 and CDR2 are SGHTS and YDEGEE. The CDR3 loop spans 16 amino acids. Deletions cut 4 bases from V and 4 bases from J, with 18 bases between. Use of 60 Vbeta and 13 Jbeta primers characterized the PCR. Measured with immunoSEQ multiplex PCR; TCRdb has only the in-frame clones, and not every one. This sample has about 160,000 clones; around 69% occur once, and the top ten carry over 1.1%. There were likely unrecorded immune exposures, though donors were nominally healthy when sampled. The sequenced sample consisted of PBMCs. This sequence joins TRBV5-8 and TRBJ1-5; D not resolved. The clonotype originates from a man aged 55 to 70 in good health and CMV-seronegative. The CDR3 DNA follows: TGTGCCAGCAGCATGGGAACCCCCCTCACAAATCAGCCCCAGCATTTT. Protein sequence: CASSMGTPLTNQPQHF.